The 5 T cell receptor beta chains presented below share a single source sample, sequenced in a study of T cell changes during pregnancy in multiple sclerosis. Using immunoSEQ multiplex PCR, the repertoire was profiled, and TCRdb retains in-frame clones only, with some absent. Among some 13,000 clones listed, around 83% were seen once. The specimen comprised CD8+ T cells from peripheral blood mononuclear cells, sampled in the second trimester of pregnancy. The receptors shown here come from a female donor in good health, enrolled as a control in a pregnancy study.

The chain has TRBV19 and TRBJ1-1; no clear D. The CDR3 loop spans 14 amino acids. Looked up from germline, CDR1 is LNHDA and CDR2 is SQIVND (reference sequence). V lost 2 bases and J 0 bases, leaving 7 bases between the germline ends. CDR3 nucleotide sequence: TGTGCCAGTAGTATACAGAACATGAACACTGAAGCTTTCTTT. Residues: CASSIQNMNTEAFF.

The rearrangement links TRBV10-3 to TRBJ2-3; D is undetermined. V gave up 0 bases and J gave up 0 bases, with 10 bases separating them. The CDR3 runs to 16 residues. Per the germline V gene, CDR1 is ENHRY and CDR2 is SYGVKD. The DNA of the CDR3 is TGTGCCATCAGTGAGTCGGGCTTCACTAGCACAGATACGCAGTATTTT. It is translated as CAISESGFTSTDTQYF.

This clone has a single count. The J gene is TRBJ1-1, the V gene TRBV18; possible D gene TRBD1, 5 bases. The CDR3 contains 15 residues. The V gene's germline CDR1 is KGHSH and CDR2 LQKENI. The germline V and J ends were trimmed by 3 bases and 1 base, with 12 bases remaining between them. The CDR3 loop reads CASSPTGARNTEAFF. DNA for the CDR3: TGTGCCAGCTCACCTACAGGAGCCCGGAACACTGAAGCTTTCTTT.

J is TRBJ2-1 and V is TRBV14; D not resolved. The CDR3 spans 14 residues. The germline V gene has CDR1 SGHDN and CDR2 FVKESK. V lost 0 bases and J 3 bases, leaving 6 bases between the germline ends. The CDR3 loop is CASSQDLLYNEQFF. In DNA, the CDR3 is TGTGCCAGCAGCCAAGACTTACTCTACAATGAGCAGTTCTTC.

The J gene is TRBJ2-1, the V gene TRBV27; weak D call: TRBD1 (5 bases). The ends were cut back, 2 bases at V and 6 bases at J, with 8 bases in the middle. Per the germline V gene, CDR1 is MNHEY and CDR2 is SMNVEV (reference sequence). The CDR3 has 13 residues. This chain's CDR3 is CASSLGHVNEQFF. In nucleotides, the CDR3 is TGTGCCAGCAGTTTAGGACATGTCAATGAGCAGTTCTTC.